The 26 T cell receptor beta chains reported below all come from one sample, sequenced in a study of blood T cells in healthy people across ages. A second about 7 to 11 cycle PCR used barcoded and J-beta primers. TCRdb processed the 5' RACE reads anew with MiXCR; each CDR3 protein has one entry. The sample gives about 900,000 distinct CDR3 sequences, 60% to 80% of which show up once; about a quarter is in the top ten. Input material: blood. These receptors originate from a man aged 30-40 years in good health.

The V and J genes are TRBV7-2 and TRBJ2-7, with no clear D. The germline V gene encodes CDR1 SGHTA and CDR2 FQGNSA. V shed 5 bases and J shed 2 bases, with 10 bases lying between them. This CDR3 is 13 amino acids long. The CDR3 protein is CASSPNAPYEQYF. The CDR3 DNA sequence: TGTGCCAGCAGCCCGAATGCCCCCTACGAGCAGTACTTC.

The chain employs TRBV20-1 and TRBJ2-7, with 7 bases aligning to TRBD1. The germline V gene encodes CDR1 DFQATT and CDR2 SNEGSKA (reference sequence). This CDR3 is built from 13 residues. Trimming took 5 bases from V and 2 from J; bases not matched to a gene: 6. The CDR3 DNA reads TGCAGTGCTCGTGACAGGGAACCCTACGAGCAGTACTTC. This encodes CSARDREPYEQYF.

CDR3 sequence: CASSEGYSYEQYF. CDR3 coding DNA: TGTGCCAGCAGCGAAGGATATTCCTACGAGCAGTACTTC. This rearrangement joins TRBV6-5 to TRBJ2-7; the D is unclear. In germline, CDR1 is MNHEY, CDR2 SVGAGI. Trimming shortened V by 6 bases and J by 1 base, and 10 bases separated the two germline ends. The CDR3 runs 13 residues.

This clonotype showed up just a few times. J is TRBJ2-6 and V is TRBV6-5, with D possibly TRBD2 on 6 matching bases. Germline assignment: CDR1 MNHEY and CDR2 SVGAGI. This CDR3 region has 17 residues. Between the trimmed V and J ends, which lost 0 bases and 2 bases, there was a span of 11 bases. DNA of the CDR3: TGTGCCAGCAGTTACTCCCTACGGAGGGCTGGGGCCAACGTCCTGACTTTC. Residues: CASSYSLRRAGANVLTF.

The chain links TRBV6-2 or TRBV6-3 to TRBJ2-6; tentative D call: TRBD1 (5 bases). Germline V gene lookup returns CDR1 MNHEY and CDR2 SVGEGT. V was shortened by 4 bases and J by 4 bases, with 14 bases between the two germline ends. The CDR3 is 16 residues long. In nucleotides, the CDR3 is TGTGCCAGCAGTTCCCAGGGAACCCAAGGGGCCAACGTCCTGACTTTC. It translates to CASSSQGTQGANVLTF.

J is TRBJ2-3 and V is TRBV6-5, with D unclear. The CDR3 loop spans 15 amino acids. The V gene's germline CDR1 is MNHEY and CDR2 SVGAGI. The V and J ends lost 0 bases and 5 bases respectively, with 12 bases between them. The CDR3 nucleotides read TGTGCCAGCAGTTACTCGATGGGCGTTGTAGATACGCAGTATTTT. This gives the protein CASSYSMGVVDTQYF.

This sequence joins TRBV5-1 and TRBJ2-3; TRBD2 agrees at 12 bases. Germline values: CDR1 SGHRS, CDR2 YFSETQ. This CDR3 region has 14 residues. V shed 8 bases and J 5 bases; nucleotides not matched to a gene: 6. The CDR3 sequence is CARLWGLAGDTQYF. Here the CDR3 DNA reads TGCGCCAGGCTTTGGGGACTAGCGGGAGATACGCAGTATTTT.

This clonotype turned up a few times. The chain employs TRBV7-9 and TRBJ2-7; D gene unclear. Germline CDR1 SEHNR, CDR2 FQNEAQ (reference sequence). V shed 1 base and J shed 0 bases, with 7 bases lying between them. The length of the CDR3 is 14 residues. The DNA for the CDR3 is TGTGCCAGCAGCTTAGTTCTTACCTCCTACGAGCAGTACTTC. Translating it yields CASSLVLTSYEQYF.

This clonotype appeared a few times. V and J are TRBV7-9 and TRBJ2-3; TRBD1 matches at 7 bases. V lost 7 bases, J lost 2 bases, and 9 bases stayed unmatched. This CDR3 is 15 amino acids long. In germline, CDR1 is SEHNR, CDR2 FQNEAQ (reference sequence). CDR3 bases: TGTGCCAGCACTCTCTCCGGGACAGACACAGATACGCAGTATTTT. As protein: CASTLSGTDTDTQYF.

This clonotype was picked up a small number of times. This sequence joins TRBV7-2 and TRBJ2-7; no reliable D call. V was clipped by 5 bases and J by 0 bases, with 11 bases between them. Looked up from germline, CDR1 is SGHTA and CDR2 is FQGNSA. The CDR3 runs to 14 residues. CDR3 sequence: CASSPMRNSYEQYF. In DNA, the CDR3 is TGTGCCAGCAGCCCGATGAGGAACTCCTACGAGCAGTACTTC.

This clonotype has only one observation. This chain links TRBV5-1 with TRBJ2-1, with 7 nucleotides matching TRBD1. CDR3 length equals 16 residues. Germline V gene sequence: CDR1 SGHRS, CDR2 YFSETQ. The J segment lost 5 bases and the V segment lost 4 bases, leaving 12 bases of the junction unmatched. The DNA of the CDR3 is TGCGCCAGCAGCCGCGAGGGGGCCGAGCCGGACAATGAGCAGTTCTTC. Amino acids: CASSREGAEPDNEQFF. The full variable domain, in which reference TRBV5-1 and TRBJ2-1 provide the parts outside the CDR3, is KAGVTQTPRYLIKTRGQQVTLSCSPISGHRSVSWYQQTPGQGLQFLFEYFSETQRNKGNFPGRFSGRQFSNSRSEMNVSTLELGDSALYLCASSREGAEPDNEQFFGPGTRLTVL.

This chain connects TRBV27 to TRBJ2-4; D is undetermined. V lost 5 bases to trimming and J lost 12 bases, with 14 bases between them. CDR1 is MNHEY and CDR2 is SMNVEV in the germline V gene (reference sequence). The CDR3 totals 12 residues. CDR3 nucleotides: TGTGCCAGCAGTATAAAAGATAGCAATCAGTACTTC. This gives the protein CASSIKDSNQYF.

CDR3 nucleotides: TGTGCCAGCAGTTTAAGGGCAGCTACCTACCAAGAGACCCAGTACTTC. It is translated as CASSLRAATYQETQYF. The gene calls are TRBV28 and TRBJ2-5; D unresolved. V was shortened by 2 bases and J by 0 bases, with 13 bases between the two germline ends. The length of the CDR3 is 16 residues. Germline V gives CDR1 MDHEN, CDR2 SYDVKM. Based on the CDR3 plus reference TRBV28 and TRBJ2-5, the full variable domain is DVKVTQSSRYLVKRTGEKVFLECVQDMDHENMFWYRQDPGLGLRLIYFSYDVKMKEKGDIPEGYSVSREKKERFSLILESASTNQTSMYLCASSLRAATYQETQYFGPGTRLLVL.

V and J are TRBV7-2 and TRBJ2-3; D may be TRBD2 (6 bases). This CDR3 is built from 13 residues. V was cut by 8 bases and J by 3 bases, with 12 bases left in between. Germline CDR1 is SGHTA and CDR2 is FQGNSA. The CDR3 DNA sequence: TGTGCCAGCCGCCCCCGGGGGACAGATACGCAGTATTTT. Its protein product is CASRPRGTDTQYF.

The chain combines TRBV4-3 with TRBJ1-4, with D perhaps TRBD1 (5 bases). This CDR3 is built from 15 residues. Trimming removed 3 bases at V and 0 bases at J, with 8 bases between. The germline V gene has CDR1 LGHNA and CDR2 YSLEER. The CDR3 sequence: CASSQQGATNEKLFF. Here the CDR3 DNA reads TGCGCCAGCAGCCAGCAGGGTGCAACTAATGAAAAACTGTTTTTT.

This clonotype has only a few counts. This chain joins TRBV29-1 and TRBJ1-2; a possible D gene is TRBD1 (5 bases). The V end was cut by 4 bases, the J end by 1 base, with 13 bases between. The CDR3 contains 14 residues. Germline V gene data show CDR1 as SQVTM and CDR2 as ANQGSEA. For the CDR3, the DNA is TGCAGCGTTGGGGATGGGGGTATTAACTATGGCTACACCTTC. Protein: CSVGDGGINYGYTF.

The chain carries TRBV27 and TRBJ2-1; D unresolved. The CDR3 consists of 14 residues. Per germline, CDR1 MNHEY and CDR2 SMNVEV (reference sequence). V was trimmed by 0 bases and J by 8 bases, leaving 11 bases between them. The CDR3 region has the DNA TGTGCCAGCAGTTTATCGGGATATCGGTATGAGCAGTTCTTC. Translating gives CASSLSGYRYEQFF.

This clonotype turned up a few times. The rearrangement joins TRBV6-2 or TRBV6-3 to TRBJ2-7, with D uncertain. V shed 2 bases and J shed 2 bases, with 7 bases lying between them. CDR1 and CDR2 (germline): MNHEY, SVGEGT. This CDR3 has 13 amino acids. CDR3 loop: CASSYGRTYEQYF. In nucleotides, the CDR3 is TGTGCCAGCAGTTACGGTCGAACCTACGAGCAGTACTTC.

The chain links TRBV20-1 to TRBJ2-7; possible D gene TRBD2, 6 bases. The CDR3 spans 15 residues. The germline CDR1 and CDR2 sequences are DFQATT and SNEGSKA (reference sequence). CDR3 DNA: TGCAGCGCGCGGCGCGGGGAGTTAGGGATGGAGGCCCAGTACTTC. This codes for CSARRGELGMEAQYF.

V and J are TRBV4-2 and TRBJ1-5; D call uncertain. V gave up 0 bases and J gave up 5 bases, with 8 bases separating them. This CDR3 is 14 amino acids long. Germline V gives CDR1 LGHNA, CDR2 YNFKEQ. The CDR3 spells CASSQDPLDQPQHF. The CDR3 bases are TGTGCCAGCAGCCAAGATCCCCTGGATCAGCCCCAGCATTTT.

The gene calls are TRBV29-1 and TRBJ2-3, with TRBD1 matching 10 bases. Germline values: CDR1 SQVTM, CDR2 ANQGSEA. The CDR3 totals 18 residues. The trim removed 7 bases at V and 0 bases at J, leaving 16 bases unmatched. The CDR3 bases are TGCAGCGGGGATGGACAGGGGGGGATTCAGGGGAGCACAGATACGCAGTATTTT. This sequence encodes CSGDGQGGIQGSTDTQYF.

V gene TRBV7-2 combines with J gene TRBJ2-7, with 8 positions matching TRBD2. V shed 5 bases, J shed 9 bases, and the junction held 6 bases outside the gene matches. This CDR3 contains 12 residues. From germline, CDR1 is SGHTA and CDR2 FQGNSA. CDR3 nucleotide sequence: TGTGCCAGCAGCCCCAGCGGGGGTCTGCAGTACTTC. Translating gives CASSPSGGLQYF.

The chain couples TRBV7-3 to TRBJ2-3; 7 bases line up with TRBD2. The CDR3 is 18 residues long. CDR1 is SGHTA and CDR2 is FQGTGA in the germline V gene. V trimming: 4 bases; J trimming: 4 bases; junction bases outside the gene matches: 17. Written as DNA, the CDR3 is TGTGCCAGCAGCTCAGAGGGTCGGACTAGTCTACGTTCAGATACGCAGTATTTT. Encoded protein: CASSSEGRTSLRSDTQYF. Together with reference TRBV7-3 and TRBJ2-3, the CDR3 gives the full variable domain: GAGVSQTPSNKVTEKGKYVELRCDPISGHTALYWYRQSLGQGPEFLIYFQGTGAADDSGLPNDRFFAVRPEGSVSTLKIQRTERGDSAVYLCASSSEGRTSLRSDTQYFGPGTRLTVL.

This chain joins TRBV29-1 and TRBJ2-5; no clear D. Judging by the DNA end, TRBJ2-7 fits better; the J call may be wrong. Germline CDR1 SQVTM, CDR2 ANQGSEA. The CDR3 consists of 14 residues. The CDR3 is CSVGSRQNYHEQYF. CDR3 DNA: TGCAGCGTTGGGTCTCGGCAGAATTACCACGAGCAGTACTTC.

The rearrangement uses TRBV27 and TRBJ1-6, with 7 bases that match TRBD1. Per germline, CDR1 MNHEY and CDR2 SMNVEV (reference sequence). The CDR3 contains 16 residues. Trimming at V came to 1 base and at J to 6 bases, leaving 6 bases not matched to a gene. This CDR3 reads CASSLFPTGPNSPLHF. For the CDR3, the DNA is TGTGCCAGCAGTTTATTTCCGACAGGGCCTAATTCACCCCTCCACTTT.

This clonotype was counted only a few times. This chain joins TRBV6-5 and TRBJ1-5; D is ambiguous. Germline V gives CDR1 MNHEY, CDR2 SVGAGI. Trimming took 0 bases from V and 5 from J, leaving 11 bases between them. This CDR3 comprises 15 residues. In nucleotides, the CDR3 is TGTGCCAGCAGTTACTCGACGAGTCCCCATCAGCCCCAGCATTTT. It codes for CASSYSTSPHQPQHF.